Below, 28 T cell receptor beta chains from the same sample are listed, as sequenced in a study of blood T cell repertoires in COVID-19. Profiling relied on immunoSEQ multiplex PCR, and the TCRdb table lists in-frame clones only, not all of them. The data contain 110,000 or so clones, over 80% of them seen just once; the ten biggest clones take up about 4%. Sequencing input: peripheral blood. These TCRs come from a woman aged 70-85 years with acute or convalescent COVID-19.

The chain links TRBV6-6 to TRBJ2-7, with 8 positions matching TRBD2. There are 15 residues in the CDR3. The trim removed 3 bases at V and 0 bases at J, leaving 4 bases unmatched. Germline V gene data show CDR1 as MNHNY and CDR2 as SVGAGI (reference sequence). As DNA, the CDR3 is TGTGCCAGCAGTTATAGCGGGGAGAGCTCCTACGAGCAGTACGTC. Its translation is CASSYSGESSYEQYV.

This clone showed up many times. The genes are TRBV6-2 or TRBV6-3 and TRBJ2-7, with TRBD1 matching 8 bases. Germline CDR1 reads MNHEY; CDR2 reads SVGEGT. This CDR3 is built from 15 residues. V was clipped by 3 bases and J by 0 bases; unmatched bases: 4. CDR3 in DNA: TGTGCCAGCAGTTATGGACAGGGTTCCTCCTACGAGCAGTACGTC. Translating it yields CASSYGQGSSYEQYV.

The gene calls are TRBV6-5 and TRBJ2-2; D is uncertain. This CDR3 has 14 residues. Trimming took 7 bases from V and 0 from J, leaving 9 bases between them. Germline CDR1 and CDR2: MNHEY and SVGAGI. The CDR3 sequence is CASTQFTNTGELFF. CDR3 bases: TGTGCCAGCACGCAGTTCACGAACACCGGGGAGCTGTTTTTT.

The chain joins TRBV7-8 to TRBJ1-4; a possible D gene is TRBD1 (6 bases). CDR3 length: 17 residues. The germline CDR1 and CDR2 sequences are SGHVS and FQNEAQ. V lost 2 bases and J 2 bases, leaving 15 bases between the germline ends. The DNA for the CDR3 is TGTGCCAGCAGCTTAACTAGGGGGGGATCGACTAATGAAAAACTGTTTTTT. It is translated as CASSLTRGGSTNEKLFF.

This sequence joins TRBV4-2 and TRBJ2-2; 7 bases are shared with TRBD1. This CDR3 contains 17 residues. V shed 4 bases and J 2 bases; nucleotides not matched to a gene: 10. Germline CDR1 reads LGHNA; CDR2 reads YNFKEQ. Written as DNA, the CDR3 is TGTGCCAGCAGCCCTGAAGGGGGCAGCCTTAACACCGGGGAGCTGTTTTTT. Protein: CASSPEGGSLNTGELFF.

V and J are TRBV10-3 and TRBJ2-5; TRBD2 aligns across 7 bases. The CDR3 covers 12 residues. Germline CDR1 ENHRY, CDR2 SYGVKD. With V trimmed by 8 bases and J by 1 base, 1 base remained unmatched. The CDR3 DNA reads as TGTGCCATCGCTAGCGGCCAAGAGACCCAGTACTTC. Protein sequence: CAIASGQETQYF.

V gene TRBV6-5 combines with J gene TRBJ2-2; D not certain. From germline, CDR1 is MNHEY and CDR2 SVGAGI. The CDR3 sequence is 11 residues long. V lost 10 bases and J lost 2, with 5 bases in between. The CDR3 sequence: CAIFNTGELFF. The CDR3 region has the DNA TGTGCCATCTTTAACACCGGGGAGCTGTTTTTT.

The V and J genes are TRBV24-1 and TRBJ1-2; 8 bases align to TRBD1. CDR1 and CDR2 (germline): KGHDR, SFDVKD. After removal of 4 bases from V and 4 bases from J, the junction contained 28 bases not matched to a gene. The CDR3 is 22 residues long. CDR3 loop: CATSDPPTGARESGEPFYGYTF. The CDR3 DNA is TGTGCCACCAGTGACCCCCCGACAGGGGCCCGGGAATCCGGGGAACCTTTCTATGGCTACACCTTC.

The chain recombines TRBV4-3 with TRBJ1-1; maybe TRBD1 (6 bases). Germline CDR1 LGHNA, CDR2 YSLEER. V was pared by 1 base and J by 7 bases, with 7 bases between. The CDR3 totals 12 residues. The CDR3 here is CASSQADSEAFF. Here the CDR3 DNA reads TGCGCCAGCAGCCAAGCGGACAGTGAAGCTTTCTTT.

The chain joins TRBV7-9 to TRBJ2-1, with 8 bases lining up with TRBD1. The CDR3 has 13 residues. Germline V CDR1 and CDR2: SEHNR, FQNEAQ (reference sequence). V was pared by 5 bases and J by 8 bases, with 5 bases of the junction left unmatched. The CDR3 spells CASSQDRDDEQFF. In DNA, the CDR3 is TGTGCCAGCAGCCAGGACAGGGATGATGAGCAGTTCTTC.

This chain joins TRBV4-2 and TRBJ1-6, with TRBD1 as a possible D gene (6 bases). This CDR3 spans 16 amino acids. Trimming took 0 bases from V and 6 from J, leaving 12 bases between them. Germline V CDR1 and CDR2: LGHNA, YNFKEQ. Written as DNA, the CDR3 is TGTGCCAGCAGCCAAGACGCAGGGGTGGGTAATTCACCCCTCCACTTT. This gives the protein CASSQDAGVGNSPLHF.

The chain joins TRBV23-1 to TRBJ2-3; D is unclear. TRBV23-1 falls under the ORF class, with uncertain function. Trimming pared 4 bases from V and 0 bases from J, leaving 17 bases between. The CDR3 consists of 17 residues. In DNA form, the CDR3 reads TGCGCCAGCAGTCTTCCACGCCACTTGACTAGCACAGATACGCAGTATTTT. This sequence encodes CASSLPRHLTSTDTQYF.

The sample holds one count of this clone. The chain couples TRBV6-2 or TRBV6-3 to TRBJ1-5; 7 bases line up with TRBD1. Germline assignment: CDR1 MNHEY and CDR2 SVGEGT. The J segment lost 3 bases and the V segment lost 2 bases, leaving 10 bases of the junction unmatched. The length of the CDR3 is 17 residues. The CDR3 spells CASSYPIGDSLNQPQHF. Here the CDR3 DNA reads TGTGCCAGCAGTTACCCGATAGGGGACAGCCTCAATCAGCCCCAGCATTTT.

The V gene is TRBV5-8, the J gene TRBJ2-7, with D perhaps TRBD1 (6 bases). The CDR3 has 13 residues. V gave up 4 bases and J gave up 9 bases, with 17 bases separating them. Looked up from germline, CDR1 is SGHTS and CDR2 is YDEGEE. The CDR3 DNA follows: TGTGCCAGCAGCGCCAGGGGATTAGGTAGGCAGTACGTC. This sequence encodes CASSARGLGRQYV.

The rearrangement uses TRBV3-1 (or the pseudogene TRBV3-2) and TRBJ2-2, with D tentatively TRBD2 (5 bases). Per the germline V gene, CDR1 is LGHDT and CDR2 is YNNKEL (reference sequence). V was cut by 0 bases and J by 6 bases, with 8 bases left in between. The CDR3 extends over 14 amino acids. CDR3 DNA: TGTGCCAGCAGCCAAGAGGGCGGGTCCGGGGAGCTGTTTTTT. Residues: CASSQEGGSGELFF.

V gene TRBV7-9 combines with J gene TRBJ1-1; D is ambiguous. CDR3 length: 15 amino acids. V shed 1 base and J shed 1 base, with 10 bases lying between them. Germline V gene lookup returns CDR1 SEHNR and CDR2 FQNEAQ (reference sequence). The CDR3 here is CASSLGSRRNTEAFF. The DNA of the CDR3 is TGTGCCAGCAGCTTAGGGAGCCGGAGGAACACTGAAGCTTTCTTT.

The chain is built from TRBV6-5 and TRBJ2-1, with D possibly matching TRBD2 (6 bases). Trimming removed 7 bases from V and 8 bases from J, with 18 bases in between. This CDR3 has 14 amino acids. The germline CDR1 and CDR2 sequences are MNHEY and SVGAGI. Written as DNA, the CDR3 is TGTGCCAGCACCCCTGGGGGGTCCATGTATGAGCAGTTCTTC. It encodes CASTPGGSMYEQFF.

This chain links TRBV2 with TRBJ2-3, with TRBD2 matching 10 bases. V shed 8 bases, J shed 5 bases, and the junction held 4 bases outside the gene matches. The CDR3 is made up of 13 amino acids. Germline-derived CDR1 and CDR2 are SNHLY and FYNNEI. CDR3 nucleotides: TGTGCCAGCCAGGGACTAGCGCAAGATACGCAGTATTTT. Its translation: CASQGLAQDTQYF.

V is TRBV6-5 and J is TRBJ1-4, with unresolved D. Germline V gives CDR1 MNHEY, CDR2 SVGAGI. V lost 0 bases and J lost 8, with 13 bases in between. This CDR3 comprises 15 residues. DNA for the CDR3: TGTGCCAGCAGTTACTCAGGTCAAGCGGGGGAAAAACTGTTTTTT. Protein product: CASSYSGQAGEKLFF.

J is TRBJ2-5 and V is TRBV6-5; 8 bases are shared with TRBD2. Germline CDR1 and CDR2: MNHEY and SVGAGI. The CDR3 runs to 16 residues. The junction had 6 bases not matched to a gene; V was cut back by 2 bases and J by 1 base. The CDR3 DNA reads as TGTGCCAGCAGTTACACCATGGGACTAGGCCAAGAGACCCAGTACTTC. Its protein product is CASSYTMGLGQETQYF.

The rearrangement links TRBV3-1 (or the pseudogene TRBV3-2) to TRBJ1-6; 11 bases are a match to TRBD1. CDR1 is LGHDT and CDR2 is YNNKEL in the germline V gene (reference sequence). J gave up 9 bases and V 3 bases, and 7 bases lay outside the gene matches. There are 16 residues in the CDR3. CDR3 region: CASSQLGTGGFSPLHF. The CDR3 DNA reads as TGTGCCAGCAGCCAGCTCGGGACAGGGGGTTTTTCACCCCTCCACTTT.

The genes are TRBV7-2 and TRBJ1-1; 10 bases map to TRBD1. From germline, CDR1 is SGHTA and CDR2 FQGNSA. This CDR3 region has 16 residues. V gave up 6 bases and J gave up 0 bases; unmatched junction bases: 7. The CDR3 loop reads CASRTTGTGVNTEAFF. Here the CDR3 DNA reads TGTGCCAGCAGAACAACCGGGACAGGGGTGAACACTGAAGCTTTCTTT.

The chain links TRBV28 to TRBJ2-3; TRBD1 agrees at 7 bases. Per germline, CDR1 MDHEN and CDR2 SYDVKM. With V trimmed by 3 bases and J by 0 bases, 3 bases remained unmatched. This CDR3 has 15 amino acids. The CDR3 nucleotides are TGTGCCAGCAGTTTGACAGGGTCTAGCACAGATACGCAGTATTTT. This translates into CASSLTGSSTDTQYF.

The chain has TRBV18 and TRBJ1-1; TRBD1 is a possible D gene (6 bases). V was clipped by 2 bases and J by 7 bases, with 11 bases between them. CDR1 is KGHSH and CDR2 is LQKENI in the germline V gene. This CDR3 region has 13 residues. CDR3 protein: CASSPEQGDEAFF. Written as DNA, the CDR3 is TGTGCCAGCTCACCAGAACAGGGTGATGAAGCTTTCTTT.

The chain recombines TRBV28 with TRBJ2-7, with 9 bases fitting TRBD2. This CDR3 has 16 residues. V was clipped by 7 bases and J by 2 bases; unmatched bases: 12. Germline loops: CDR1 MDHEN, CDR2 SYDVKM. CDR3 bases: TGTGCCAGCATTCGGGGGGGGCTAGCGGGAACCTACGAGCAGTACTTC. It is translated as CASIRGGLAGTYEQYF.

This clone was picked up a small number of times. The chain has TRBV28 and TRBJ2-3, with 10 bases aligning to TRBD2. Germline loops: CDR1 MDHEN, CDR2 SYDVKM. CDR3 length: 13 amino acids. The junction had 0 bases not matched to a gene; V was cut back by 6 bases and J by 3 bases. The CDR3 sequence is CASRTSGTDTQYF. CDR3 DNA sequence: TGTGCCAGCAGGACTAGCGGGACAGATACGCAGTATTTT. The full variable domain, its missing parts supplied by reference TRBV28 and TRBJ2-3, is DVKVTQSSRYLVKRTGEKVFLECVQDMDHENMFWYRQDPGLGLRLIYFSYDVKMKEKGDIPEGYSVSREKKERFSLILESASTNQTSMYLCASRTSGTDTQYFGPGTRLTVL.

The V call is TRBV19, the J call TRBJ2-1, with a tentative D call TRBD1 (6 bases). CDR1 and CDR2 (germline): LNHDA, SQIVND (reference sequence). Trimming cost V 0 bases and J 5 bases, with 14 bases left between them. The CDR3 consists of 16 residues. The CDR3 reads CASSIEPRDTDNEQFF. The CDR3, as DNA: TGTGCCAGTAGTATAGAACCCCGGGACACCGACAATGAGCAGTTCTTC.

This chain connects TRBV6-2 or TRBV6-3 to TRBJ1-2; weak D call: TRBD1 (5 bases). Trimming pared 6 bases from V and 4 bases from J, leaving 12 bases between. Germline loops: CDR1 MNHEY, CDR2 SVGEGT. The CDR3 covers 13 residues. The chain's CDR3 is CASSLDSTYGYTF. CDR3 in DNA: TGTGCCAGCAGCTTAGACAGCACCTATGGCTACACCTTC.